The source of this T cell receptor (beta chain) is a study of T cell responses to AZD1222 COVID-19 vaccine. Clones were sequenced by immunoSEQ multiplex PCR, and TCRdb holds only the in-frame ones, with some missing. The repertoire holds 100,000 or so clones, with 82% as singletons. Study conclusions and caveats: Donor demographics were predominantly white British with a female majority; clonal diversity may be underestimated.

With regard to this clone: The antigen remains undetermined.

The source of this sequence is an adult in good health. Sequencing was performed on peripheral blood, taken on day 0 of AZD1222 vaccination.

The CDR3 protein is CASGRRGSYNEQFF. CDR3 sequence (DNA): TGTGCCAGTGGTCGACGGGGCTCCTACAATGAGCAGTTCTTC. The rearrangement links TRBV19 to TRBJ2-1, with D perhaps TRBD2 (5 bases). Germline V gene data show CDR1 as LNHDA and CDR2 as SQIVND (reference sequence). This CDR3 contains 14 residues. Trimming pared 8 bases from V and 0 bases from J, leaving 11 bases between.